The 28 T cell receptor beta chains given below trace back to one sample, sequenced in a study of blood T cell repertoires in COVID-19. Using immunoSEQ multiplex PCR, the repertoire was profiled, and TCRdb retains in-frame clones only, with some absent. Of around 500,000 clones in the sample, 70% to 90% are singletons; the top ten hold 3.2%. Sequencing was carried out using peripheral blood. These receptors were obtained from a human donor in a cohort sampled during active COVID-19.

This chain's CDR3 is CASSLFAVTGGAGGYTF. CDR3 nucleotide sequence: TGTGCCAGCAGCTTATTTGCCGTCACAGGGGGCGCCGGAGGCTACACCTTC. The chain joins TRBV7-2 to TRBJ1-2; 9 bases agree with TRBD1. Germline V gives CDR1 SGHTA, CDR2 FQGNSA. This CDR3 is 17 amino acids long. V lost 2 bases, J lost 8 bases, and 15 bases stayed unmatched. The full variable domain, rest sourced from reference TRBV7-2 and TRBJ1-2, is GAGVSQSPSNKVTEKGKDVELRCDPISGHTALYWYRQSLGQGLEFLIYFQGNSAPDKSGLPSDRFSAERTGGSVSTLTIQRTQQEDSAVYLCASSLFAVTGGAGGYTFGSGTRLTVV.

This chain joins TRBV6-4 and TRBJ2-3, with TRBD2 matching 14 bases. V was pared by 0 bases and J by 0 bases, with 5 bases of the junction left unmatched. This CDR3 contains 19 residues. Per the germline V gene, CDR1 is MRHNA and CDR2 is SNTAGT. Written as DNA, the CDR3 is TGTGCCAGCAGTGACTCCGGACTAGCGGGAGGCGGAAGCACAGATACGCAGTATTTT. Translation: CASSDSGLAGGGSTDTQYF.

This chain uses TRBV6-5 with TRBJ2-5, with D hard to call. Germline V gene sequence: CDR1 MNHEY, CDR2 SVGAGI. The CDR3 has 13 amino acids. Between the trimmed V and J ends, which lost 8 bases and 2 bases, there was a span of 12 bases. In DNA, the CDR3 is TGTGCCAGCGACGATACAGTTCAAGAGACCCAGTACTTC. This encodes CASDDTVQETQYF.

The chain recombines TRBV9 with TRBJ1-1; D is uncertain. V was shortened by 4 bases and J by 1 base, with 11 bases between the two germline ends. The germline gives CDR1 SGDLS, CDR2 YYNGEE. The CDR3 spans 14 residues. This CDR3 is CASSFSQENTEAFF. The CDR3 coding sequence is TGTGCCAGCAGCTTCAGCCAGGAGAACACTGAAGCTTTCTTT.

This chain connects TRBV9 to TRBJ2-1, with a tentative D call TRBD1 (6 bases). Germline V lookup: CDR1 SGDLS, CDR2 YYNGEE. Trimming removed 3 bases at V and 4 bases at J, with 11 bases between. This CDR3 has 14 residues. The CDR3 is CASSADSPYNEQFF. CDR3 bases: TGTGCCAGCAGCGCGGACAGTCCATACAATGAGCAGTTCTTC.

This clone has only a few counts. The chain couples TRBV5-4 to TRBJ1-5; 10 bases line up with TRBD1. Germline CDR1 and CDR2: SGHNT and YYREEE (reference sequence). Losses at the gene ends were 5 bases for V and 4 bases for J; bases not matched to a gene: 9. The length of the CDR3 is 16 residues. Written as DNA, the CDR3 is TGTGCCAGCAGTTTTGGGACAGGGGCCGCGAATCAGCCCCAGCATTTT. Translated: CASSFGTGAANQPQHF.

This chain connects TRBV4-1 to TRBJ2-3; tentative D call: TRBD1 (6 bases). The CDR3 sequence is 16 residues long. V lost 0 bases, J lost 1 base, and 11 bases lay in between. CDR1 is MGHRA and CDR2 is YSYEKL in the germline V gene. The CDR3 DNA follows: TGCGCCAGCAGCCAAGATCTGGGGGCTGGCACAGATACGCAGTATTTT. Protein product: CASSQDLGAGTDTQYF.

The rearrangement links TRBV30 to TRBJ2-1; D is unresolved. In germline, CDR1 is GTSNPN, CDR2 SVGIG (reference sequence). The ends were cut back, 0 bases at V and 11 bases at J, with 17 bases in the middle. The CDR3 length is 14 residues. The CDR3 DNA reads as TGTGCCTGGAGTGTAGGAGAGGCCGCTATCAAGCAGTTCTTC. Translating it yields CAWSVGEAAIKQFF.

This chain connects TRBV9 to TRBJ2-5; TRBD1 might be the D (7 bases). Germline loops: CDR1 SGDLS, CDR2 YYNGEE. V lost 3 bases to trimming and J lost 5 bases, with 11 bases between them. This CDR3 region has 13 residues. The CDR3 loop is CASSAQGRETQYF. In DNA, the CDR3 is TGTGCCAGCAGCGCACAGGGGAGGGAGACCCAGTACTTC.

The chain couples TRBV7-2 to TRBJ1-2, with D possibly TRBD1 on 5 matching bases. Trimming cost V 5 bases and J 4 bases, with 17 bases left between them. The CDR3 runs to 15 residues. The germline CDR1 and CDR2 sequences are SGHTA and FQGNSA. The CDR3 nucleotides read TGTGCCAGCAGCCCCCTCCGAGGCGGGGCCTATGGCTACACCTTC. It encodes CASSPLRGGAYGYTF. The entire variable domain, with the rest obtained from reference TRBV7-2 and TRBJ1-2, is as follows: GAGVSQSPSNKVTEKGKDVELRCDPISGHTALYWYRQSLGQGLEFLIYFQGNSAPDKSGLPSDRFSAERTGGSVSTLTIQRTQQEDSAVYLCASSPLRGGAYGYTFGSGTRLTVV.

The CDR3 DNA sequence: TGTGCCAGTAGCACGACAGACCGGACACGCGGCTACACCTTC. Its translation: CASSTTDRTRGYTF. The chain carries TRBV19 and TRBJ1-2; weak D call: TRBD1 (5 bases). This CDR3 has 14 amino acids. From germline, CDR1 is LNHDA and CDR2 SQIVND (reference sequence). Trimming took 6 bases from V and 8 from J, leaving 19 bases between them. The full variable domain, rest sourced from reference TRBV19 and TRBJ1-2, is DGGITQSPKYLFRKEGQNVTLSCEQNLNHDAMYWYRQDPGQGLRLIYYSQIVNDFQKGDIAEGYSVSREKKESFPLTVTSAQKNPTAFYLCASSTTDRTRGYTFGSGTRLTVV.

CDR3 sequence (DNA): TGCGCCAGCAGCTTATCCGGGAACCCCTCCTCTGGGGCCAACGTCCTGACTTTC. This gives the protein CASSLSGNPSSGANVLTF. This chain links TRBV5-1 with TRBJ2-6; D perhaps matches TRBD2 (5 bases). Deletions cut 2 bases from V and 0 bases from J, with 15 bases between. CDR3 length equals 18 residues. Germline V gene sequence: CDR1 SGHRS, CDR2 YFSETQ.

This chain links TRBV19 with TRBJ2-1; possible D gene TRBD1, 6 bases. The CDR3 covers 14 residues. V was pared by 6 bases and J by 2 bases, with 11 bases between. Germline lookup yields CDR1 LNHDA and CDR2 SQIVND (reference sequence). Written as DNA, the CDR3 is TGTGCCAGTAGGATCCGGGACACCTACAATGAGCAGTTCTTC. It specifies CASRIRDTYNEQFF.

The chain's CDR3 is CASSPGLYYEQYF. CDR3 sequence (DNA): TGTGCCAGCAGCCCGGGACTATATTACGAGCAGTACTTC. The chain employs TRBV27 and TRBJ2-7, with 7 bases lining up with TRBD2. The junction had 6 bases not matched to a gene; V was cut back by 6 bases and J by 4 bases. Germline lookup yields CDR1 MNHEY and CDR2 SMNVEV (reference sequence). The CDR3 is made up of 13 amino acids.

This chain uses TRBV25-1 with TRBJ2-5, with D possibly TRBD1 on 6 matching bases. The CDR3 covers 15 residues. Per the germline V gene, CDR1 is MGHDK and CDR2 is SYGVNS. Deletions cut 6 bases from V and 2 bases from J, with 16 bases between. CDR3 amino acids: CASRRTERHQETQYF. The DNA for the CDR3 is TGTGCCAGCAGAAGGACAGAGCGCCATCAAGAGACCCAGTACTTC. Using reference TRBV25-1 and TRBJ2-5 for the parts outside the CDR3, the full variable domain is EADIYQTPRYLVIGTGKKITLECSQTMGHDKMYWYQQDPGMELHLIHYSYGVNSTEKGDLSSESTVSRIRTEHFPLTLESARPSHTSQYLCASRRTERHQETQYFGPGTRLLVL.

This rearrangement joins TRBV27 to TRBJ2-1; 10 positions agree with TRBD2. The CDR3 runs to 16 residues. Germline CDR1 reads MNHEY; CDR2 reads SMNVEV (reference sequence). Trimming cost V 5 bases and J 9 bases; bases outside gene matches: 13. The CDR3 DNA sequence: TGTGCCAGCAGTAAAGACCCAGGGACTAGCGTACTTGAGCAGTTCTTC. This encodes CASSKDPGTSVLEQFF.

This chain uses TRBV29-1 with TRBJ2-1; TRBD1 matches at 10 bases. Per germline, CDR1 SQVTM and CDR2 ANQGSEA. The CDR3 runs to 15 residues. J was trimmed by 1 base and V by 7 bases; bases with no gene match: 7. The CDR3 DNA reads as TGCAGCGGCTTCGGGACAGGGGATTCCTACAATGAGCAGTTCTTC. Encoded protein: CSGFGTGDSYNEQFF.

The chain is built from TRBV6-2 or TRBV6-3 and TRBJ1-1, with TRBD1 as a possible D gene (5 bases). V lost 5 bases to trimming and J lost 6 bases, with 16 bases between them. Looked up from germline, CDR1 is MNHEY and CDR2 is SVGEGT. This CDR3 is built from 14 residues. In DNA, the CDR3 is TGTGCCAGCAGTGCCAGGGTTCGAGACTCTGAAGCTTTCTTT. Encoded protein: CASSARVRDSEAFF.

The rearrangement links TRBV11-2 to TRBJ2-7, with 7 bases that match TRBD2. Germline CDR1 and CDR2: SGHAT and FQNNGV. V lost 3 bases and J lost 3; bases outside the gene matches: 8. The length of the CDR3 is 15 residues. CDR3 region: CASSFGLEYYYEQYF. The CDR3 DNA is TGTGCCAGCAGCTTTGGACTAGAATACTACTACGAGCAGTACTTC.

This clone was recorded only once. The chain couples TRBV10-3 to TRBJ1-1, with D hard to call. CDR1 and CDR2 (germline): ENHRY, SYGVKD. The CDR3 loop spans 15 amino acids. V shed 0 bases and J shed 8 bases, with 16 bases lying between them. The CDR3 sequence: CAISESRGSHHEAFF. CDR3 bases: TGTGCCATCAGTGAGTCGCGGGGAAGTCACCACGAAGCTTTCTTT.

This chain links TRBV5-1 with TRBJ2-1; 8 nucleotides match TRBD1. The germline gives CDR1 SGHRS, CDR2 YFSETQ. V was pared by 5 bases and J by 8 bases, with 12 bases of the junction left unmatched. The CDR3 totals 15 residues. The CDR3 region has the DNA TGCGCCAGCAGTTCAGGACAGGGCTCCGTCGATGAGCAGTTCTTC. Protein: CASSSGQGSVDEQFF.

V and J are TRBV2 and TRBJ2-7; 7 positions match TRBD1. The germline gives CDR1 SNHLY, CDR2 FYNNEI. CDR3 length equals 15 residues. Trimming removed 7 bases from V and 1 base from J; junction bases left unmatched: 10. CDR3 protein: CASNVEGGLSYEQYF. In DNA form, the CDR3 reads TGTGCCAGCAACGTGGAAGGGGGCTTATCCTACGAGCAGTACTTC.

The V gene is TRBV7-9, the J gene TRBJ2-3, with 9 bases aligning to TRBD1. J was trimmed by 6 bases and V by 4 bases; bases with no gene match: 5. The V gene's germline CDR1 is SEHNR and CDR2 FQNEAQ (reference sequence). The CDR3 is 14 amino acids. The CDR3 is CASSYDRGYDTQYF. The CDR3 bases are TGTGCCAGCAGCTACGACAGGGGGTATGATACGCAGTATTTT.

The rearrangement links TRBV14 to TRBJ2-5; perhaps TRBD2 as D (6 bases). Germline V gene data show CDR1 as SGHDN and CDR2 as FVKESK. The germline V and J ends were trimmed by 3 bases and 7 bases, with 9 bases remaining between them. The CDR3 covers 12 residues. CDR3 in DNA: TGTGCCAGCAGCCAGTGGGGAGGGACCCAGTACTTC. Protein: CASSQWGGTQYF.

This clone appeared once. CDR3 nucleotide sequence: TGTGCCACCAACAGGGGAGACACAGATACGCAGTATTTT. Amino acid sequence: CATNRGDTDTQYF. The chain couples TRBV6-5 to TRBJ2-3; 7 positions agree with TRBD1. After removal of 10 bases from V and 2 bases from J, the junction contained 6 bases not matched to a gene. Germline lookup yields CDR1 MNHEY and CDR2 SVGAGI. The CDR3 extends over 13 amino acids.

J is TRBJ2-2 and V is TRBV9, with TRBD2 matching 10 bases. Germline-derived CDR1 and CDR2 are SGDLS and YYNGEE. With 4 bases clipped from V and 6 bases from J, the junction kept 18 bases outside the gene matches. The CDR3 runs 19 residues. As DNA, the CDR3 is TGTGCCAGCAGCTCCGATCTAGCGGGGGTTGGACCAAGGTCCGGGGAGCTGTTTTTT. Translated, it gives CASSSDLAGVGPRSGELFF.

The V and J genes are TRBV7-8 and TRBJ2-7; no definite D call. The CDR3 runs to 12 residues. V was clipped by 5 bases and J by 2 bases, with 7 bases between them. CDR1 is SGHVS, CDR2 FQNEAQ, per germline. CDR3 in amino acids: CASSLAPYEQYF. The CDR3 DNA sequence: TGTGCCAGCAGCCTGGCACCCTACGAGCAGTACTTC.

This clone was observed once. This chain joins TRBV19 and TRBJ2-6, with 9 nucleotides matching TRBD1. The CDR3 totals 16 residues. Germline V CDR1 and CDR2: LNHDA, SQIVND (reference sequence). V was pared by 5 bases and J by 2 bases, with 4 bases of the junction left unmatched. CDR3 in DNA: TGTGCCAGTAGTCCGAGACAGGGGGCTGGGGCCAACGTCCTGACTTTC. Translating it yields CASSPRQGAGANVLTF.